These 21 T cell receptor beta chains came from one sample sequenced in a study of shared clonotypes between healthy human individuals (dated by TCRdb to the early 2020s). CD8 naive samples consisted of CD45RO-negative cells that were positively selected for CCR7, yielding a CD45RA+CCR7+ population without TemRA cells. The receptor library was made with the immunoSEQ multiplex PCR assay. TCRdb stores this immuneACCESS table with in-frame sequences only. Part of the clones is absent; in the studies checked, under half of the shortfall reflects unresolved V genes, and no reason is known for the rest. Counted in this sample were about 2 million clones; about 95% of them appeared once. Together, the top ten hold roughly 1.1% of the sample. The sequencing input was naive CD8+ T cells sorted from blood. In light of the paper, this sample's cell subset or site label describes: CD45RA+CCR7+. The origin of the receptors is a man aged 18 to 35 in good health.

This chain connects TRBV4-1 to TRBJ2-1; a weak D match, TRBD2 (6 bases). Germline CDR1 MGHRA, CDR2 YSYEKL. This CDR3 has 12 residues. Trimming left V 3 bases short and J 14 bases short, with 14 bases between. The CDR3 DNA reads TGCGCCAGCAGCCATATGGAGGGTAGAGAGTTCTTC. Its protein is CASSHMEGREFF.

The sample holds one count of this clone. The gene calls are TRBV7-9 and TRBJ2-2; 8 nucleotides agree with TRBD2. The V gene end was trimmed by 5 bases and the J gene end by 1 base; junction bases not matched to a gene: 9. The CDR3 runs to 17 residues. The germline V gene has CDR1 SEHNR and CDR2 FQNEAQ (reference sequence). CDR3: CASSLNRAGGNTGELFF. CDR3 nucleotides: TGTGCCAGCAGCCTCAACCGGGCGGGAGGGAACACCGGGGAGCTGTTTTTT.

This chain links TRBV7-2 with TRBJ2-7; D may be TRBD2 (6 bases). The CDR3 is 15 amino acids. Germline values: CDR1 SGHTA, CDR2 FQGNSA. V was shortened by 5 bases and J by 0 bases, with 14 bases between the two germline ends. The CDR3, as DNA: TGTGCCAGCAGCACTAGCCCCGGAAGCTCCTACGAGCAGTACTTC. This codes for CASSTSPGSSYEQYF.

V usage is TRBV5-4 and J usage is TRBJ1-2; D is uncertain. CDR3 length: 14 amino acids. V lost 1 base to trimming and J lost 3 bases, with 10 bases between them. Germline CDR1 reads SGHNT; CDR2 reads YYREEE (reference sequence). The CDR3 protein is CASSLFGGDYGYTF. The CDR3 DNA sequence: TGTGCCAGCAGCTTGTTTGGAGGTGACTATGGCTACACCTTC.

This chain connects TRBV11-2 to TRBJ1-2; D possibly corresponds to TRBD1 (5 bases). The CDR3 is 17 amino acids. Looked up from germline, CDR1 is SGHAT and CDR2 is FQNNGV. V was clipped by 0 bases and J by 2 bases, with 16 bases between them. DNA of the CDR3: TGTGCCAGCAGCTTAGATCTAGGGTGGGGCCCCAACTATGGCTACACCTTC. Its translation is CASSLDLGWGPNYGYTF.

The rearrangement uses TRBV5-1 and TRBJ2-7; D call uncertain. V lost 4 bases to trimming and J lost 0 bases, with 17 bases between them. CDR1 and CDR2 from the germline V gene are SGHRS and YFSETQ. The CDR3 has 16 residues. The CDR3 here is CASSQYTGPYSYEQYF. The CDR3 bases are TGCGCCAGCAGCCAGTATACCGGGCCCTACTCCTACGAGCAGTACTTC.

The rearrangement links TRBV5-1 to TRBJ2-7; no clear D gene. The V and J ends lost 3 bases and 5 bases respectively, with 9 bases between them. Germline V gives CDR1 SGHRS, CDR2 YFSETQ. The CDR3 loop spans 12 amino acids. The CDR3 region is CASSSRYDEQYF. In nucleotides, the CDR3 is TGCGCCAGCAGCTCTCGGTACGACGAGCAGTACTTC.

This chain joins TRBV11-2 and TRBJ2-7; D gene unclear. The CDR3 length is 14 residues. Germline V gives CDR1 SGHAT, CDR2 FQNNGV. Between the trimmed V and J ends, which lost 9 bases and 3 bases, there was a span of 18 bases. DNA for the CDR3: TGTGCCAGTACTTGGGCTCCCCTGCTCTACGAGCAGTACTTC. It yields the protein CASTWAPLLYEQYF.

This chain uses TRBV4-2 with TRBJ2-2; D is perhaps TRBD2 (6 bases). The germline V gene has CDR1 LGHNA and CDR2 YNFKEQ. CDR3 length equals 18 residues. The ends were cut back, 0 bases at V and 7 bases at J, with 21 bases in the middle. The CDR3 sequence is CASSQDARDSILDGELFF. The CDR3 nucleotides are TGTGCCAGCAGCCAAGATGCCCGGGACTCTATCCTGGACGGGGAGCTGTTTTTT.

The DNA of the CDR3 is TGTGCCAGCAGCCCATCAGGGGGCAACACCGGGGAGCTGTTTTTT. Amino acids: CASSPSGGNTGELFF. This chain connects TRBV9 to TRBJ2-2, with TRBD1 identical over 8 bases. The length of the CDR3 is 15 residues. V was pared by 4 bases and J by 2 bases, with 4 bases of the junction left unmatched. Per the germline V gene, CDR1 is SGDLS and CDR2 is YYNGEE.

V and J are TRBV7-2 and TRBJ2-3; 13 bases agree with TRBD2. This CDR3 comprises 15 residues. Per the germline V gene, CDR1 is SGHTA and CDR2 is FQGNSA. V dropped 6 bases and J dropped 4; count of bases not matched to a gene: 4. CDR3 region: CASSLTSGGSDTQYF. The CDR3 coding sequence is TGTGCCAGCAGTTTGACTAGCGGGGGGTCAGATACGCAGTATTTT.

In DNA, the CDR3 is TGCAGCGTTGTAGCGGGAGGGCCGGACATTCAGTACTTC. Protein sequence: CSVVAGGPDIQYF. The V call is TRBV29-1, the J call TRBJ2-4, with 11 positions matching TRBD2. The CDR3 has 13 amino acids. The germline V gene has CDR1 SQVTM and CDR2 ANQGSEA. J gave up 8 bases and V 4 bases, and 4 bases lay outside the gene matches.

The chain links TRBV27 to TRBJ2-7; D remains ambiguous. Germline V gene lookup returns CDR1 MNHEY and CDR2 SMNVEV (reference sequence). CDR3 length: 15 residues. With 5 bases removed from V and 0 bases from J, the gap between germline ends came to 14 bases. CDR3 protein: CASSVWGVSSYEQYF. DNA of the CDR3: TGTGCCAGCAGTGTCTGGGGTGTGAGCTCCTACGAGCAGTACTTC.

The chain uses TRBV4-2 and TRBJ1-1; D is ambiguous. V lost 4 bases to trimming and J lost 0 bases, with 6 bases between them. This CDR3 has 13 residues. Per the germline V gene, CDR1 is LGHNA and CDR2 is YNFKEQ. The CDR3 sequence is CASSRIMNTEAFF. The DNA of the CDR3 is TGTGCCAGCAGCCGGATTATGAACACTGAAGCTTTCTTT.

For this clone: The junction and the germline gene differ at one end; a read error may be behind it. The V gene is TRBV7-7, the J gene TRBJ2-1; possible D gene TRBD2, 6 bases. The germline V gene encodes CDR1 SSHAT and CDR2 FNYEAQ (reference sequence). This CDR3 is built from 14 residues. The CDR3 protein is CASSPSLAVGEQFF. The CDR3 DNA reads TGTGCTAGCAGCCCATCGTTAGCGGTCGGTGAGCAGTTCTTC.

The chain combines TRBV5-1 with TRBJ2-3, with TRBD2 identical over 11 bases. The germline CDR1 and CDR2 sequences are SGHRS and YFSETQ. V lost 4 bases, J lost 5 bases, and 6 bases stayed unmatched. CDR3 size: 15 residues. The CDR3 here is CASSIYTSGGDTQYF. The DNA of the CDR3 is TGCGCCAGCAGCATATATACTAGCGGGGGAGATACGCAGTATTTT.

This chain connects TRBV27 to TRBJ2-7, with D possibly TRBD1 on 7 matching bases. The germline V gene encodes CDR1 MNHEY and CDR2 SMNVEV (reference sequence). V lost 2 bases, J lost 7 bases, and 18 bases lay in between. The CDR3 length is 15 residues. CDR3 protein: CASSLQGGTLREQYF. The CDR3 coding sequence is TGTGCCAGCAGTTTACAGGGGGGAACCTTACGGGAGCAGTACTTC.

The genes are TRBV19 and TRBJ1-5; 7 nucleotides match TRBD1. This CDR3 is 17 amino acids long. V gave up 3 bases and J gave up 0 bases; unmatched junction bases: 8. In germline, CDR1 is LNHDA, CDR2 SQIVND (reference sequence). The CDR3 protein is CASSISPNRGSNQPQHF. DNA for the CDR3: TGTGCCAGTAGTATCTCACCAAACAGGGGTAGCAATCAGCCCCAGCATTTT.

The chain couples TRBV11-2 to TRBJ2-7, with D possibly being TRBD1 or TRBD2 (5 bases each). Germline values: CDR1 SGHAT, CDR2 FQNNGV. V lost 0 bases to trimming and J lost 3 bases, with 18 bases between them. The CDR3 has 17 residues. The chain's CDR3 is CASSLDGVGVQHYEQYF. The CDR3 DNA is TGTGCCAGCAGCTTAGATGGGGTGGGGGTTCAGCACTACGAGCAGTACTTC. The whole variable domain, remainder taken from reference TRBV11-2 and TRBJ2-7, is EAGVAQSPRYKIIEKRQSVAFWCNPISGHATLYWYQQILGQGPKLLIQFQNNGVVDDSQLPKDRFSAERLKGVDSTLKIQPAKLEDSAVYLCASSLDGVGVQHYEQYFGPGTRLTVT.

This sequence joins TRBV12-5 and TRBJ2-1, with D perhaps being TRBD1 or TRBD2 (6 bases each). The CDR3 extends over 16 amino acids. Trimming stripped 0 bases from V and 8 bases from J, with 17 bases between. Germline values: CDR1 LGHNT, CDR2 FRNRAP. The CDR3 spells CASGLVISGGLHEQFF. DNA of the CDR3: TGTGCTAGTGGTTTGGTAATTTCCGGGGGCCTCCATGAGCAGTTCTTC.

This rearrangement joins TRBV13 to TRBJ2-1; unclear D gene. The CDR3 has 14 residues. CDR1 and CDR2 from the germline V gene are PRHDT and FYEKMQ (reference sequence). Trimming pared 5 bases from V and 5 bases from J, leaving 13 bases between. The chain's CDR3 is CASSLTPWDNEQFF. CDR3 sequence (DNA): TGTGCCAGCAGCCTGACCCCCTGGGACAATGAGCAGTTCTTC.